A selection of T cell receptor beta chains follows, all from one sample in a study of T-cell memory formation after mild COVID-19. TCRdb recomputed calls from the 5' RACE reads with MiXCR, one row per CDR3 protein. This sample has some 180,000 distinct CDR3 sequences, with around 18% found just once. The sample taken for sequencing was PBMCs or a T cell subset sorted from them (not recorded which). Every receptor here comes from a man aged 18 to 30 who had mild COVID-19 (a few samples of this study predate the infection). Cell type and time point are not known. CDR3s leave out the opening cysteine and the closing phenylalanine or tryptophan. D genes are given only for firm matches.

j_call	v_call	d_call	cdr3_aa
TRBJ2-1	TRBV29-1	-	RASRNGEQF
TRBJ2-3	TRBV5-1	-	ASSGLTDTQY
TRBJ1-1	TRBV25-1	-	ASSDPSRGWTEAF
TRBJ1-1	TRBV12-3/TRBV12-4	TRBD1	ASRPRTGSRGAF
TRBJ1-6	TRBV4-1	TRBD1	ASSQEDGWAGGSPLH
TRBJ2-3	TRBV10-3	TRBD2	AISSRTSGGGDTQY
TRBJ1-2	TRBV20-1	-	SGTDDYGYT
TRBJ2-5	TRBV4-3	TRBD1	ASSQGQFEETQY
TRBJ1-2	TRBV12-3/TRBV12-4	TRBD1	ASSLGGTGGPGGYT
TRBJ1-3	TRBV5-1	-	ASSPQISGNTIY
TRBJ2-2	TRBV7-9	-	ASSWNTGELF
TRBJ1-1	TRBV7-3	-	ASSHDRNTEAF
TRBJ1-1	TRBV7-9	-	ASSVRTGTEAF
TRBJ2-7	TRBV2	TRBD1	ASSVGTGSYEQY
TRBJ2-3	TRBV9	-	ASSPQRTAQY
TRBJ1-2	TRBV5-1	-	ASSLERPGSANYGYT
TRBJ2-3	TRBV7-3	-	ASSYRSDTTDTQY
TRBJ2-3	TRBV4-3	TRBD1	ASGPGGDTDTQY
TRBJ2-6	TRBV20-1	TRBD2	SARVRLADYSGANVLT
TRBJ2-5	TRBV20-1	-	SATGSQETQY
TRBJ2-7	TRBV3-1	TRBD2	ASSQVGGASYEQY
TRBJ1-1	TRBV7-8	-	ASSASQSTEAF
TRBJ2-1	TRBV7-3	-	ASSTGHSSSYNEQF
TRBJ2-5	TRBV11-2	-	ASSLERGQETQY
TRBJ2-1	TRBV6-2/TRBV6-3	-	ASSQREREQF
TRBJ2-7	TRBV11-2	-	ASSPLGVRNEQY
TRBJ2-5	TRBV19	TRBD2	ASGLRLAGSETQY
TRBJ1-1	TRBV12-3/TRBV12-4	-	ASSLTRQEEAF
TRBJ1-5	TRBV6-6	TRBD1	ASSYGTGEH
TRBJ2-5	TRBV12-3/TRBV12-4	TRBD2	ASNRLAGETQY
TRBJ1-2	TRBV7-2	-	ASSLAAAGPYGYT
TRBJ2-3	TRBV7-2	-	ASSFADTDTQY
TRBJ1-4	TRBV5-1	-	ASSLETGTVEKLF
TRBJ1-2	TRBV5-6	-	ASSIRTSYGYT
TRBJ2-6	TRBV5-1	-	ASSLWQISSGANVLT
TRBJ2-3	TRBV25-1	TRBD2	ASRDGGAGTQY
TRBJ2-2	TRBV28	TRBD1	ASRGDRGVTGELF
TRBJ2-3	TRBV20-1	TRBD2	SARPLAGVTDTQY
TRBJ1-1	TRBV29-1	-	SVESERAF
TRBJ2-7	TRBV3-1	-	ASSQGVAGFGEQY
TRBJ1-1	TRBV7-2	-	ASTKQQDTEAF
TRBJ2-7	TRBV5-1	TRBD1	ASSLNFRGYEQY
TRBJ2-7	TRBV5-1	TRBD2	ASSSLPSGVSTYEQY
TRBJ1-5	TRBV6-2/TRBV6-3	-	ASSRSNQPQH
TRBJ2-6	TRBV5-1	TRBD2	ASSLGLAANVLT
TRBJ2-5	TRBV7-9	TRBD1	ASSPTGVKTQY
TRBJ2-7	TRBV7-7	-	ASSLAPGDSYEQY
TRBJ1-6	TRBV4-2	TRBD1	ASSQMDARGNSPLH
TRBJ1-2	TRBV12-3/TRBV12-4	-	ASSPTVTNYGYT